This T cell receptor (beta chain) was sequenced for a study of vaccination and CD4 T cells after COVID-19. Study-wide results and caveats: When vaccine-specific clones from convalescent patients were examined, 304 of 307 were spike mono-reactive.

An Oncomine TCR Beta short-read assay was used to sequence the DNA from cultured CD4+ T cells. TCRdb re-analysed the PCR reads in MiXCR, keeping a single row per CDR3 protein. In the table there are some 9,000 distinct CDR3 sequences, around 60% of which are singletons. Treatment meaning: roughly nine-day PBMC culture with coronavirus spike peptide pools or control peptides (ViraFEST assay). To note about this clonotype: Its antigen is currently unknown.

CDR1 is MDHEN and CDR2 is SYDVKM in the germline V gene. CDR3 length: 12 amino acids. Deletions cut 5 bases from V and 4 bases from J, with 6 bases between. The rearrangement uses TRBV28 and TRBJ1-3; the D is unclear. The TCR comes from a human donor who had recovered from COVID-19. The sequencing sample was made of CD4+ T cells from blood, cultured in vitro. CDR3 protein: CASSRSGNTIYF. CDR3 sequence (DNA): TGTGCCAGCAGTCGCTCGGGAAACACCATATATTTT.